This section outlines one T cell receptor beta chain sequence together with its context. Its specificity is not known. The data were taken from a study of TIL therapy for anti-PD-1-resistant metastatic lung cancer. As for the study in general: Most patients had lung adenocarcinoma.

Sample time point: pre-treatment sample, taken before nivolumab and TIL therapy. Broader study findings: Infused TIL clonotypes partially replaced the baseline blood repertoire, then decayed over months.

Trimming at V came to 7 bases and at J to 2 bases, leaving 4 bases not matched to a gene. Germline V gene sequence: CDR1 MDHEN, CDR2 SYDVKM. There are 14 residues in the CDR3. Sequencing used immunoSEQ v3. Libraries were sequenced to 2 million to 2.5 million read pairs (survey) or about 5-6 million (deep). Sequencing used immunoSEQ multiplex PCR; TCRdb keeps in-frame clones, though not all of them. The data show some 18,000 clones, with about 83% seen just once and about 2% held by the top ten. The sequencing here drew on blood, taken at baseline. The source is a person between 25 and 80 years old with non-small cell lung cancer. This chain joins TRBV28 and TRBJ1-3, with 8 positions matching TRBD1. The CDR3 nucleotides read TGTGCCAGCACGGACAGGGAACCTGGAAACACCATATATTTT. The encoded protein is CASTDREPGNTIYF.